Each of the 23 T cell receptor beta chains below was sequenced from the same sample in a study of OX40 agonist ivuxolimab in advanced cancers. The assay was immunoSEQ multiplex PCR, and TCRdb's table has in-frame clones only and misses some. The table records some 50,000 clones, 70% to 90% of them present only once. The sample consisted of CD4+ or CD8+ T cells sorted from blood, taken in a trial of the OX40 agonist ivuxolimab. The receptors shown here come from an adult with an advanced solid tumor such as melanoma, head and neck, liver or kidney cancer.

This clone showed up just once. A read error may account for a junction end that differs from germline. This chain links TRBV19 with TRBJ1-1; 9 bases map to TRBD1. The germline V gene encodes CDR1 LNHDA and CDR2 SQIVND (reference sequence). This CDR3 spans 13 amino acids. CDR3 in amino acids: CASSLDRGTEAFF. DNA of the CDR3: TGTGCCAGTAGTCTAGACAGGGGGACTGAAGCTTTCTTT.

V usage is TRBV18 and J usage is TRBJ2-5, with TRBD1 matching over 9 bases. J gave up 4 bases and V 4 bases, and 10 bases lay outside the gene matches. CDR1 KGHSH and CDR2 LQKENI come from the germline V gene. This CDR3 contains 16 residues. CDR3 nucleotides: TGTGCCAGCTCACGAAGGGCAGCGGGACAGGGAGAGACCCAGTACTTC. Translating it yields CASSRRAAGQGETQYF.

The rearrangement uses TRBV27 and TRBJ2-7; 8 positions match TRBD2. Unmatched junction bases numbered 7, after V lost 4 bases and J lost 2 bases. CDR1 and CDR2 (germline): MNHEY, SMNVEV (reference sequence). This CDR3 is 15 amino acids long. CDR3 sequence: CASSSRLASTYEQYF. In nucleotides, the CDR3 is TGTGCCAGCAGTTCGAGACTAGCGTCTACCTACGAGCAGTACTTC.

DNA of the CDR3: TGTGCCAGCAGCGAATTAGGGTGGAACACTGAAGCTTTCTTT. Residues: CASSELGWNTEAFF. The gene calls are TRBV13 and TRBJ1-1; D is unresolved. The germline CDR1 and CDR2 sequences are PRHDT and FYEKMQ (reference sequence). V was shortened by 5 bases and J by 1 base, with 11 bases between the two germline ends. The CDR3 extends over 14 amino acids. The whole variable domain, filled in from reference TRBV13 and TRBJ1-1, reads AAGVIQSPRHLIKEKRETATLKCYPIPRHDTVYWYQQGPGQDPQFLISFYEKMQSDKGSIPDRFSAQQFSDYHSELNMSSLELGDSALYFCASSELGWNTEAFFGQGTRLTVV.

This chain connects TRBV7-6 to TRBJ2-5; 9 nucleotides line up with TRBD2. Germline values: CDR1 SGHVS, CDR2 FNYEAQ. Trimming at V came to 4 bases and at J to 3 bases, leaving 15 bases not matched to a gene. The length of the CDR3 is 18 residues. The CDR3 sequence: CASSSALAGTSLKETQYF. In DNA form, the CDR3 reads TGTGCCAGCAGCTCTGCTTTGGCCGGGACTAGCCTTAAAGAGACCCAGTACTTC.

The rearrangement links TRBV28 to TRBJ2-2; possible D gene TRBD1, 6 bases. Germline V gene lookup returns CDR1 MDHEN and CDR2 SYDVKM. The CDR3 is 14 amino acids. With 10 bases removed from V and 4 bases from J, the gap between germline ends came to 16 bases. CDR3 sequence (DNA): TGTGCCACCAACAGGGCCGGTGTCACCGGGGAGCTGTTTTTT. Its translation is CATNRAGVTGELFF.

The V and J genes are TRBV19 and TRBJ1-5, with TRBD1 as a possible D gene (6 bases). There are 15 residues in the CDR3. V was shortened by 0 bases and J by 6 bases, with 12 bases between the two germline ends. Looked up from germline, CDR1 is LNHDA and CDR2 is SQIVND (reference sequence). The CDR3 region is CASSIDTGSGQPQHF. For the CDR3, the DNA is TGTGCCAGTAGTATAGATACAGGGTCGGGTCAGCCCCAGCATTTT. The whole variable domain, remainder taken from reference TRBV19 and TRBJ1-5, is DGGITQSPKYLFRKEGQNVTLSCEQNLNHDAMYWYRQDPGQGLRLIYYSQIVNDFQKGDIAEGYSVSREKKESFPLTVTSAQKNPTAFYLCASSIDTGSGQPQHFGDGTRLSIL.

V gene TRBV21-1 combines with J gene TRBJ1-3; the listed D gene, TRBD1, was not tested against the DNA. TRBV21-1 is listed as a pseudogene. This CDR3 region has 15 residues. The CDR3: CASSKANSSGNTIYF. The CDR3 region has the DNA TGTGCCAGCAGCAAAGCGAACAGCTCTGGAAACACCATATATTTT.

This clone occurred once. The chain links TRBV7-3 to TRBJ2-5; D uncertain. V lost 1 base and J lost 4, with 10 bases in between. Germline CDR1 reads SGHTA; CDR2 reads FQGTGA. CDR3 length equals 14 residues. In DNA, the CDR3 is TGTGCCAGCAGCTTAAATCCAGTAGGAGAGACCCAGTACTTC. It is translated as CASSLNPVGETQYF.

The CDR3 here is CASSQDWVGPPGQPQHF. The CDR3 coding sequence is TGCGCCAGCAGCCAAGATTGGGTAGGGCCGCCTGGTCAGCCCCAGCATTTT. The chain carries TRBV4-1 and TRBJ1-5; D call uncertain. With 0 bases removed from V and 6 bases from J, the gap between germline ends came to 18 bases. The CDR3 is 17 residues long. Germline CDR1 is MGHRA and CDR2 is YSYEKL.

The chain carries TRBV2 and TRBJ2-5, with 10 bases matching TRBD2. The germline V gene encodes CDR1 SNHLY and CDR2 FYNNEI. The CDR3 covers 14 residues. V lost 6 bases, J lost 5 bases, and 6 bases stayed unmatched. CDR3 nucleotides: TGTGCCAGCAGGAAACTAGCGGGGCGGGAGACCCAGTACTTC. The encoded protein is CASRKLAGRETQYF.

V and J are TRBV10-3 and TRBJ2-3; perhaps TRBD2 as D (6 bases). The CDR3 sequence is 15 residues long. Germline V lookup: CDR1 ENHRY, CDR2 SYGVKD. Trimming removed 6 bases from V and 1 base from J, with 14 bases in between. CDR3 bases: TGTGCCATCAGCCCCGGGGGAATTGGCACAGATACGCAGTATTTT. It translates to CAISPGGIGTDTQYF.

The chain couples TRBV11-3 to TRBJ2-2; 7 bases are shared with TRBD2. The CDR3 runs 17 residues. In germline, CDR1 is SGHNT, CDR2 YENEEA. The ends lost 6 bases at V and 4 bases at J; junction bases unmatched: 14. CDR3 sequence (DNA): TGTGCCAGCAGTCACTATGGGGAGGGAGATGGCACCGGGGAGCTGTTTTTT. Amino acids: CASSHYGEGDGTGELFF.

The chain employs TRBV29-1 and TRBJ2-7, with TRBD2 identical over 10 bases. Trimming took 5 bases from V and 6 from J; bases not matched to a gene: 10. In germline, CDR1 is SQVTM, CDR2 ANQGSEA. The CDR3 covers 14 residues. Written as DNA, the CDR3 is TGCAGCGTTTCAAGCGGGAGGGCCGGAGGCGAGCAGTACTTC. It yields the protein CSVSSGRAGGEQYF.

This clone was seen only a few times. The chain carries TRBV7-2 and TRBJ2-5, with D hard to call. CDR1 SGHTA and CDR2 FQGNSA come from the germline V gene. Trimming took off 6 bases at V and 4 bases at J, with 18 bases between the two ends. There are 15 residues in the CDR3. CDR3 bases: TGTGCCAGCAGAGCTAGTGCAGCCAACCGAGAGACCCAGTACTTC. Residues: CASRASAANRETQYF. Using reference TRBV7-2 and TRBJ2-5 for the parts outside the CDR3, the full variable domain is GAGVSQSPSNKVTEKGKDVELRCDPISGHTALYWYRQSLGQGLEFLIYFQGNSAPDKSGLPSDRFSAERTGGSVSTLTIQRTQQEDSAVYLCASRASAANRETQYFGPGTRLLVL.

The rearrangement joins TRBV10-3 to TRBJ1-1; perhaps TRBD1 as D (5 bases). The germline V and J ends were trimmed by 3 bases and 6 bases, with 8 bases remaining between them. CDR3 size: 12 residues. The germline V gene encodes CDR1 ENHRY and CDR2 SYGVKD. The CDR3 reads CAISEAGAEAFF. The CDR3 coding sequence is TGTGCCATCAGTGAAGCGGGGGCTGAAGCTTTCTTT.

The chain recombines TRBV18 with TRBJ1-1; D unclear. This CDR3 spans 13 amino acids. Germline-derived CDR1 and CDR2 are KGHSH and LQKENI. V shed 3 bases and J shed 3 bases, with 8 bases lying between them. This CDR3 is CASSPGGDTEAFF. The CDR3, as DNA: TGTGCCAGCTCACCGGGCGGGGACACTGAAGCTTTCTTT.

This chain joins TRBV12-5 and TRBJ2-1; no firm D call. The germline gives CDR1 LGHNT, CDR2 FRNRAP. The CDR3 has 15 amino acids. Trimming took 1 base from V and 8 from J, leaving 15 bases between them. CDR3 nucleotides: TGTGCTAGTGGTTTGGCCACGGACCCCCGCTATGAGCAGTTCTTC. This gives the protein CASGLATDPRYEQFF.

The genes are TRBV5-1 and TRBJ2-5; D unclear. The J call may be wrong; the DNA end is better matched by TRBJ2-7. Germline CDR1 is SGHRS and CDR2 is YFSETQ. CDR3 length: 11 residues. The DNA of the CDR3 is TGCGCCAGCAGCTTGGTCGGCGAGCAGTACTTC. Amino acid sequence: CASSLVGEQYF.

On this clone: At one boundary the junction diverges from the germline segment, which might be a read error. The chain carries TRBV5-1 and TRBJ2-3; D unresolved. The CDR3 has 12 residues. Per germline, CDR1 SGHRS and CDR2 YFSETQ. For the CDR3, the DNA is TGCGCCAGCAGGTTGGGGTCGGATACGCAGTATTTT. Translated: CASRLGSDTQYF.

This sequence joins TRBV7-9 and TRBJ1-1, with D possibly matching TRBD1 (5 bases). Germline CDR1 and CDR2: SEHNR and FQNEAQ (reference sequence). The CDR3 length is 16 residues. The V end was cut by 4 bases, the J end by 0 bases, with 15 bases between. The CDR3 DNA follows: TGTGCCAGCAGCTCGAGTTATGACAGACTGAACACTGAAGCTTTCTTT. Translation gives CASSSSYDRLNTEAFF.

V usage is TRBV5-5 and J usage is TRBJ2-1, with 10 bases matching TRBD2. This CDR3 spans 17 amino acids. Germline CDR1 and CDR2: SGHKS and YYEKEE (reference sequence). Trimming took 5 bases from V and 6 from J; bases not matched to a gene: 14. The CDR3 loop reads CASRHATPGTSVNEQFF. The DNA of the CDR3 is TGTGCCAGCAGACACGCGACCCCCGGGACTAGCGTCAATGAGCAGTTCTTC.

This chain connects TRBV7-9 to TRBJ2-7; weak D call: TRBD2 (6 bases). The V gene lost 2 bases and the J gene lost 3 bases, with 11 bases spanning the gap. Germline-derived CDR1 and CDR2 are SEHNR and FQNEAQ (reference sequence). CDR3 length: 14 residues. The CDR3 region has the DNA TGTGCCAGCAGCTTAACTAGCAGTCTCTACGAGCAGTACTTC. It translates to CASSLTSSLYEQYF.